This entry is about one T cell receptor beta chain. This sample was included in a study of blood T cell repertoires in COVID-19. The germline V gene has CDR1 LNHNV and CDR2 YYDKDF (reference sequence). V was clipped by 6 bases and J by 0 bases, with 15 bases between them. This CDR3 has 15 amino acids. The table came from immunoSEQ multiplex PCR; TCRdb's copy has only in-frame clones and leaves some out. Among 150,000 to 200,000 clones listed, around nine tenths were seen once. The genes are TRBV15 and TRBJ2-7; tentative D call: TRBD2 (5 bases). The source of this sequence is a human donor in a cohort sampled during active COVID-19. Sequencing was done on a sample of peripheral blood. The CDR3 DNA is TGTGCCACCAGTGTTGAAGGAGGCTCCTCCTACGAGCAGTACTTC. This sequence encodes CATSVEGGSSYEQYF.